The 19 T cell receptor beta chains listed next were all sequenced from one sample in a study of T cell responses to AZD1222 COVID-19 vaccine. The method was immunoSEQ multiplex PCR; TCRdb's version includes in-frame clones alone and lacks a portion of them. In the table there are approximately 100,000 clones, 90% of which are singletons. The material sequenced was peripheral blood, taken on day 0 of AZD1222 vaccination. All receptors derive from an adult in good health.

The chain recombines TRBV4-2 with TRBJ1-1; D ambiguous. The length of the CDR3 is 15 residues. V shed 5 bases and J shed 4 bases, with 17 bases lying between them. The germline V gene encodes CDR1 LGHNA and CDR2 YNFKEQ. The CDR3 DNA reads TGTGCCAGCAGCTTTGATCGAACAACGGGCACTGAAGCTTTCTTT. It specifies CASSFDRTTGTEAFF.

The V gene is TRBV9, the J gene TRBJ2-7; D is ambiguous. CDR3 length: 13 amino acids. From germline, CDR1 is SGDLS and CDR2 YYNGEE. The V end lost 2 bases, the J end lost 0 bases, and 6 bases lay between the germline ends. CDR3 bases: TGTGCCAGCAGCGTCGCTACCTCCTACGAGCAGTACTTC. Its protein product is CASSVATSYEQYF.

The chain recombines TRBV5-1 with TRBJ1-1; 8 bases align to TRBD1. Trimming took 2 bases from V and 1 from J; bases not matched to a gene: 4. Germline loops: CDR1 SGHRS, CDR2 YFSETQ. The CDR3 length is 15 residues. This CDR3 reads CASSFGGTGNTEAFF. CDR3 nucleotide sequence: TGCGCCAGCAGCTTTGGCGGGACAGGGAACACTGAAGCTTTCTTT.

Comments on this clone: A junction end diverges from the germline sequence, so it may reflect a read error. For the CDR3, the DNA is TGTGCCAGCAATGAAGGCAGCTTCTATGGCTACACCTTC. It yields the protein CASNEGSFYGYTF. This chain connects TRBV6-1 to TRBJ1-2; D gene uncertain. Looked up from germline, CDR1 is MNHNS and CDR2 is SASEGT. This CDR3 spans 13 amino acids.

The rearrangement joins TRBV27 to TRBJ1-1; TRBD1 aligns across 9 bases. Germline V gives CDR1 MNHEY, CDR2 SMNVEV (reference sequence). The CDR3 length is 17 residues. The trim removed 0 bases at V and 5 bases at J, leaving 10 bases unmatched. The CDR3 region is CASSLSRRTGGYTEAFF. CDR3 nucleotide sequence: TGTGCCAGCAGTTTATCCCGCAGAACAGGGGGCTATACTGAAGCTTTCTTT.

The chain has TRBV12-3 or TRBV12-4 and TRBJ2-1; a possible D gene is TRBD2 (5 bases). The CDR3 is 13 residues long. Trimming pared 2 bases from V and 6 bases from J, leaving 8 bases between. The CDR3 coding sequence is TGTGCCAGCAGTTTACTAGCATCCAATGAGCAGTTCTTC. Translation: CASSLLASNEQFF.

The rearrangement uses TRBV5-1 and TRBJ2-1; 11 positions match TRBD2. Per the germline V gene, CDR1 is SGHRS and CDR2 is YFSETQ. V lost 5 bases, J lost 5 bases, and 3 bases stayed unmatched. This CDR3 is 14 amino acids long. The CDR3: CASRPGLADNEQFF. CDR3 nucleotide sequence: TGCGCCAGCAGACCGGGACTAGCGGACAATGAGCAGTTCTTC.

The chain employs TRBV2 and TRBJ1-1, with D possibly being TRBD1 (5 bases). Germline V CDR1 and CDR2: SNHLY, FYNNEI. This CDR3 has 14 amino acids. Trimming took off 0 bases at V and 7 bases at J, with 12 bases between the two ends. CDR3 DNA: TGTGCCAGCAGTGAAGCGGGACCGCCCAATGAAGCTTTCTTT. This codes for CASSEAGPPNEAFF.

The gene calls are TRBV4-2 and TRBJ2-7; tentative D call: TRBD2 (5 bases). The V end lost 4 bases, the J end lost 4 bases, and 20 bases lay between the germline ends. This CDR3 spans 16 amino acids. Germline V lookup: CDR1 LGHNA, CDR2 YNFKEQ. The CDR3 protein is CASSRSRGSSWYEQYF. CDR3 in DNA: TGTGCCAGCAGCCGGTCGAGAGGGTCTAGCTGGTACGAGCAGTACTTC.

The chain is built from TRBV2 and TRBJ2-7, with a weak D call TRBD2 (6 bases). With 3 bases removed from V and 3 bases from J, the gap between germline ends came to 12 bases. Germline loops: CDR1 SNHLY, CDR2 FYNNEI. The CDR3 loop spans 14 amino acids. The CDR3 sequence is CASSEGLAIYEQYF. CDR3 coding DNA: TGTGCCAGCAGTGAGGGCCTAGCGATCTACGAGCAGTACTTC.

The chain is built from TRBV2 and TRBJ1-2; possible D gene TRBD1, 6 bases. V gave up 7 bases and J gave up 3 bases, with 15 bases separating them. Germline CDR1 SNHLY, CDR2 FYNNEI. The CDR3 consists of 14 residues. The CDR3 region is CASMQNPGDYGYTF. The DNA of the CDR3 is TGTGCCAGCATGCAAAACCCAGGGGACTATGGCTACACCTTC.

V is TRBV28 and J is TRBJ2-5; D remains ambiguous. The CDR3 has 12 amino acids. The germline gives CDR1 MDHEN, CDR2 SYDVKM. Trimming took 1 base from V and 9 from J, leaving 9 bases between them. The DNA of the CDR3 is TGTGCCAGCAGTTTATACCCGTGGGCCCAGTACTTC. This encodes CASSLYPWAQYF.

The chain joins TRBV7-2 to TRBJ2-7; no definite D call. V was trimmed by 2 bases and J by 9 bases, leaving 14 bases between them. The germline V gene has CDR1 SGHTA and CDR2 FQGNSA. The CDR3 spans 13 residues. CDR3 in amino acids: CASSLPLQLWQYF. The CDR3 DNA is TGTGCCAGCAGCTTACCCCTACAGTTATGGCAGTACTTC. Full variable domain (outside the CDR3, taken from reference TRBV7-2 and TRBJ2-7): GAGVSQSPSNKVTEKGKDVELRCDPISGHTALYWYRQSLGQGLEFLIYFQGNSAPDKSGLPSDRFSAERTGGSVSTLTIQRTQQEDSAVYLCASSLPLQLWQYFGPGTRLTVT.

CDR3 sequence (DNA): TGCGCCAGCAGCTTGGGGGGGTCCTACAATGAGCAGTTCTTC. It yields the protein CASSLGGSYNEQFF. This chain links TRBV5-1 with TRBJ2-1; D possibly uses TRBD1 or TRBD2 (5 bases each). The CDR3 runs 14 residues. The germline gives CDR1 SGHRS, CDR2 YFSETQ. The germline V and J ends were trimmed by 0 bases and 1 base, with 5 bases remaining between them.

The V and J genes are TRBV7-2 and TRBJ2-2; 9 positions match TRBD2. After removal of 1 base from V and 6 bases from J, the junction contained 6 bases not matched to a gene. Germline V gene sequence: CDR1 SGHTA, CDR2 FQGNSA. This CDR3 is 16 amino acids long. This CDR3 reads CASSLGAGGPPGELFF. In DNA, the CDR3 is TGTGCCAGCAGCTTAGGTGCGGGGGGGCCCCCCGGGGAGCTGTTTTTT.

This sequence joins TRBV28 and TRBJ1-4, with 8 nucleotides matching TRBD1. Germline trimming cut 5 bases from V and 5 bases from J; bases unmatched to any gene: 7. Germline CDR1 MDHEN, CDR2 SYDVKM. This CDR3 region has 15 residues. CDR3 loop: CASSIPTGVNEKLFF. The CDR3, as DNA: TGTGCCAGCAGTATTCCGACAGGGGTGAATGAAAAACTGTTTTTT.

The chain is built from TRBV19 and TRBJ2-7, with 8 bases identical to TRBD1. The CDR3 consists of 13 residues. Per germline, CDR1 LNHDA and CDR2 SQIVND (reference sequence). J was trimmed by 3 bases and V by 6 bases; bases with no gene match: 4. The CDR3 protein is CASRYGTGYEQYF. CDR3 bases: TGTGCCAGTAGATATGGGACAGGCTACGAGCAGTACTTC.

This chain connects TRBV28 to TRBJ2-5; D not certain. The V gene lost 3 bases and the J gene lost 5 bases, with 10 bases spanning the gap. The CDR3 totals 13 residues. CDR1 is MDHEN, CDR2 SYDVKM, per germline. This CDR3 is CASSLASLETQYF. For the CDR3, the DNA is TGTGCCAGCAGTTTGGCTTCCCTGGAGACCCAGTACTTC.

The chain has TRBV11-2 and TRBJ1-1, with D maybe TRBD1 (5 bases). V lost 3 bases to trimming and J lost 3 bases, with 14 bases between them. The CDR3 has 15 amino acids. CDR1 is SGHAT and CDR2 is FQNNGV in the germline V gene. The CDR3 nucleotides are TGTGCCAGCAGCTTGGACCAGGGTGTATACACTGAAGCTTTCTTT. Protein product: CASSLDQGVYTEAFF.